The clone carrying this TCR beta chain was found a few times. As for time point: pre-sensitization, week 0. Treatment of the sample: therapeutic diphenylcyclopropenone sensitization with weekly scalp DPC. J gave up 5 bases and V 3 bases, and 8 bases lay outside the gene matches. Germline lookup yields CDR1 MNHEY and CDR2 SVGEGT. This CDR3 comprises 16 residues. This record belongs to a study of human T cells and chemical hapten exposure. MiXCR, applied by TCRdb to the RACE reads, yields one record per CDR3 protein. The sample lists roughly 88,000 distinct CDR3 sequences; around 9.6% were seen once. The sequence derives from a woman between 35 and 50 years old with alopecia areata. Some clones in this sample may be carry-over from other donors' samples. Source: whole blood, taken in connection with sensitization to the hapten diphenylcyclopropenone (DPC). The genes are TRBV6-2 or TRBV6-3 and TRBJ2-3; 10 bases are a match to TRBD2. CDR3 protein: CASSYQALAGIDTQYF. CDR3 nucleotide sequence: TGTGCCAGCAGTTATCAGGCACTAGCGGGGATAGATACGCAGTATTTT.